This TCR beta chain came from a study of T cells in Graves' hyperthyroidism and ophthalmopathy. The sample holds many counts of this clonotype. Its antigen is as yet unknown. Regarding the study as a whole: Most expanded thyroid clonotypes above 0.001 also appeared in blood.

The germline V gene encodes CDR1 DFQATT and CDR2 SNEGSKA (reference sequence). The CDR3 is 14 amino acids. V gave up 4 bases and J gave up 6 bases; unmatched junction bases: 12. Researchers amplified the TCR beta CDR3 regions from RNA transcripts. A set of HTBI primers served as the primers for a first-round RT-PCR of the TCR CDR3. TCRdb reprocessed the multiplex PCR reads via MiXCR and lists one record per CDR3 protein. The data hold 350,000 to 400,000 distinct CDR3 sequences, with 15% to 20% observed a single time. Over 9 ml of fresh peripheral blood supplied the PBMCs. Sequenced: blood. This sequence originates from a woman aged 18 to 35 with Graves' hyperthyroidism. This chain joins TRBV20-1 and TRBJ2-7, with TRBD2 identical over 7 bases. The CDR3 nucleotides read TGCAGTGCTACCCGGAAGGGAGGGGTGGGCGAGCAGTACTTC. It yields the protein CSATRKGGVGEQYF.